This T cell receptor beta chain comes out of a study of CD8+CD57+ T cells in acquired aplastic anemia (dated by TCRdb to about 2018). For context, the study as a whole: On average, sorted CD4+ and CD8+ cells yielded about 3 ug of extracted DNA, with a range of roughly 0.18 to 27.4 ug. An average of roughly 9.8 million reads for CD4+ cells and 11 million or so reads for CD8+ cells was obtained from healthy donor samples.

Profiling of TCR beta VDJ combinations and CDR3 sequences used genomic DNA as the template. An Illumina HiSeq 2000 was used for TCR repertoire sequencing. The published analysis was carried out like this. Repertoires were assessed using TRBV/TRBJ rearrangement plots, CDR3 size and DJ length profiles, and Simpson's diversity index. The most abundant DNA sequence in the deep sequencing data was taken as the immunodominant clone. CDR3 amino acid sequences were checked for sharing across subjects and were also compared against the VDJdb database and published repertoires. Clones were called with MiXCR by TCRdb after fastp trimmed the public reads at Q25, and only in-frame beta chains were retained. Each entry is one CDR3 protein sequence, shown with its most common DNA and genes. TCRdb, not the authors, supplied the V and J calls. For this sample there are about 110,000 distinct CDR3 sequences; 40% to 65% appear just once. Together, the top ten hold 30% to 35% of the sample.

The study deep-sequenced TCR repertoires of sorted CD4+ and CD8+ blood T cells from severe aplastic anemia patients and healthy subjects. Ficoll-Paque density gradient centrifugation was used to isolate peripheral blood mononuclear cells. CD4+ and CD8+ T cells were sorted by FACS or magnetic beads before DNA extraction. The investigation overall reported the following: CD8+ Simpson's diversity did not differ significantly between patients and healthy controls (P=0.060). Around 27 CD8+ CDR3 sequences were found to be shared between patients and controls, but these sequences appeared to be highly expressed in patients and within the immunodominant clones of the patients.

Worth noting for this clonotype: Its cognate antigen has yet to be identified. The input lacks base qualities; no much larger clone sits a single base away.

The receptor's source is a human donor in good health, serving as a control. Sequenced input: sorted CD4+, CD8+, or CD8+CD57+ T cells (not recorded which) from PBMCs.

The CDR3 loop reads CASSPGLAGDEQFF. The nucleotide sequence reads TGTGCCAGCAGCCCGGGACTAGCGGGGGATGAGCAGTTCTTC. This receptor chain uses TRBV5-8 and TRBJ2-1, with 14 middle bases fitting TRBD2. From its cysteine to its phenylalanine, the CDR3 spans 14 amino acids. Only CDR3 DNA is held: 42 bases, read in frame from base 1. Trimming removed 4 bases from V and 8 bases from J; the gene matches leave 2 bases unexplained. In the germline V gene, CDR1 corresponds to SGHTS and CDR2 to YDEGEE.